This T cell receptor beta chain was sequenced for a study of cytomegalovirus exposure and HLA in healthy donors. This clone was observed a handful of times. This PCR relied on a set of 60 Vbeta primers and 13 Jbeta primers. Repertoires were generated with immunoSEQ multiplex PCR, while TCRdb's copy carries only in-frame clones and drops some. The repertoire holds around 190,000 clones, with roughly 83% as singletons. This clonotype was obtained from a woman between 50 and 59 years old in good health and CMV-seronegative. Sequencing was performed on PBMCs.

The CDR3 DNA sequence: TGTGCCAGCAGTGAAGCCGACAGACACCCGCCATTGCGCACAGATACGCAGTATTTT. Translated: CASSEADRHPPLRTDTQYF. J is TRBJ2-3 and V is TRBV2; a possible D gene is TRBD1 (5 bases). V lost 0 bases to trimming and J lost 1 base, with 20 bases between them. The CDR3 contains 19 residues. The germline V gene encodes CDR1 SNHLY and CDR2 FYNNEI.